A selection of T cell receptor beta chains follows, all from one sample in a study of T cell changes during pregnancy in multiple sclerosis. Measured with immunoSEQ multiplex PCR; TCRdb has only the in-frame clones, and not every one. The sample consists of roughly 70,000 clones, 85% to 95% of them appearing once. This specimen consisted of peripheral blood, obtained before pregnancy. These TCRs come from a female donor with multiple sclerosis, enrolled in a pregnancy study. Each CDR3 is given with its conserved first and last residue. The order of the fields is D gene, J gene, V gene, clone size, CDR3 protein, CDR3 DNA. A D gene is named only where the DNA matches it firmly. Clone sizes are given selectively: once, few, many, or a class where the clone is expanded.

TRBD1 | TRBJ2-7 | TRBV7-9 | NA | CASSLEDRGPGEQYF | TGTGCCAGCAGCTTAGAGGACAGGGGGCCAGGCGAGCAGTACTTC
NA | TRBJ1-6 | TRBV30 | NA | CAWSGGDLPLHF | TGTGCCTGGAGTGGGGGGGACCTACCCCTCCACTTT
NA | TRBJ2-5 | TRBV4-3 | NA | CASSRALSGLQETQYF | TGCGCCAGCAGCCGGGCCCTCAGCGGGTTACAAGAGACCCAGTACTTC
TRBD1 | TRBJ2-7 | TRBV4-3 | NA | CASSPTTGGWYEQYF | TGCGCCAGCAGCCCAACGACAGGGGGGTGGTACGAGCAGTACTTC
NA | TRBJ2-2 | TRBV7-9 | NA | CASSLTKAGELFF | TGTGCCAGCAGCTTAACTAAGGCCGGGGAGCTGTTTTTT
NA | TRBJ2-7 | TRBV7-6 | NA | CASSLAANLAYEQYF | TGTGCCAGCAGCTTAGCGGCTAACCTAGCCTACGAGCAGTACTTC
NA | TRBJ2-7 | TRBV9 | NA | CASSVAHLGGEGGRPDEQYF | TGTGCCAGCAGCGTAGCGCATTTAGGAGGGGAGGGGGGGCGCCCCGACGAGCAGTACTTC
NA | TRBJ2-2 | TRBV28 | NA | CASSTIKGQTGELFF | TGTGCCAGCAGCACAATCAAGGGGCAAACCGGGGAGCTGTTTTTT
NA | TRBJ1-1 | TRBV4-3 | NA | CASSQGVTANTEAFF | TGCGCCAGCAGCCAAGGCGTGACAGCGAACACTGAAGCTTTCTTT
TRBD1 | TRBJ2-7 | TRBV25-1 | NA | CASSDRQGITYEQYF | TGTGCCAGCAGTGATCGACAGGGGATAACCTACGAGCAGTACTTC
NA | TRBJ2-7 | TRBV6-5 | NA | CASSYEASTYYEQYF | TGTGCCAGCAGTTACGAGGCCTCCACGTACTACGAGCAGTACTTC
NA | TRBJ2-7 | TRBV10-3 | NA | CAISESGTANSYEQYF | TGTGCCATCAGTGAGTCTGGAACAGCTAATTCCTACGAGCAGTACTTC
TRBD1 | TRBJ1-5 | TRBV28 | NA | CASSSGGNNQPQHF | TGTGCCAGCAGTTCAGGGGGGAACAATCAGCCCCAGCATTTT
TRBD1 | TRBJ2-2 | TRBV6-4 | NA | CASSRDSTNTGELFF | TGTGCCAGCAGCAGGGACAGCACGAACACCGGGGAGCTGTTTTTT
NA | TRBJ1-1 | TRBV28 | once | CASKVLGNTEAFF | TGTGCCAGCAAAGTACTAGGGAACACTGAAGCTTTCTTT
TRBD2 | TRBJ2-1 | TRBV4-2 | NA | CASSQVLAGVANEQFF | TGTGCCAGCAGCCAAGTACTAGCGGGAGTGGCGAATGAGCAGTTCTTC
NA | TRBJ2-1 | TRBV7-8 | NA | CASSLALAGNNEQFF | TGTGCCAGCAGCTTAGCTCTCGCGGGTAACAATGAGCAGTTCTTC
TRBD2 | TRBJ2-3 | TRBV7-3 | NA | CASSPVVQRGITDTQYF | TGTGCCAGCAGCCCTGTAGTACAGCGGGGAATCACAGATACGCAGTATTTT
NA | TRBJ1-1 | TRBV15 | NA | CATSRESRAVNTEAFF | TGTGCCACCAGCAGAGAAAGCAGGGCGGTGAACACTGAAGCTTTCTTT
TRBD2 | TRBJ2-2 | TRBV9 | NA | CASSVAAASGRTGELFF | TGTGCCAGCAGCGTAGCAGCGGCTAGCGGGAGGACCGGGGAGCTGTTTTTT
TRBD2 | TRBJ2-7 | TRBV28 | NA | CASSQTRWDSGSFDEQYF | TGTGCCAGCAGTCAAACCCGGTGGGATAGCGGGAGCTTCGACGAGCAGTACTTC
NA | TRBJ2-1 | TRBV15 | NA | CATSRSNGQEQFF | TGTGCCACCAGCAGATCCAACGGACAGGAGCAGTTCTTC
NA | TRBJ1-3 | TRBV30 | few | CAWSRDSGSGNTIYF | TGTGCCTGGAGCCGGGACTCGGGCTCTGGAAACACCATATATTTT
NA | TRBJ1-5 | TRBV6-6 | NA | CASTLHRTVSNQPQHF | TGTGCCAGCACCCTACATCGGACAGTTAGCAATCAGCCCCAGCATTTT
TRBD1 | TRBJ2-7 | TRBV7-6 | NA | CASSRDSTTAYEQYF | TGTGCCAGCTCCCGGGACAGTACAACCGCCTACGAGCAGTACTTC
NA | TRBJ1-3 | TRBV7-2 | NA | CASSFKSDTIYF | TGTGCCAGCAGCTTCAAATCGGACACCATATATTTT
NA | TRBJ2-5 | TRBV11-2 | NA | CASSLSRGTQETQYF | TGTGCCAGCAGCTTAAGTCGGGGAACACAAGAGACCCAGTACTTC
TRBD2 | TRBJ2-7 | TRBV5-4 | NA | CASSPLGEGLKSYEQYF | TGTGCCAGCAGCCCCTTGGGGGAGGGTCTTAAGAGCTACGAGCAGTACTTC
NA | TRBJ2-1 | TRBV7-6 | NA | CASSSEAGRTRGGQFF | TGTGCCAGCAGCTCAGAGGCGGGACGGACAAGGGGGGGGCAGTTCTTC
NA | TRBJ2-7 | TRBV2 | NA | CASREVQSEQYF | TGTGCCAGCAGGGAGGTACAATCCGAGCAGTACTTC
NA | TRBJ2-7 | TRBV28 | NA | CASSLLGPRTLKGAYEQYF | TGTGCCAGCAGTTTATTGGGACCCAGGACCCTGAAGGGGGCCTACGAGCAGTACTTC
NA | TRBJ1-4 | TRBV4-1 | NA | CASSQGLRNEKLFF | TGCGCCAGCAGCCAGGGACTTCGCAATGAAAAACTGTTTTTT